This T cell receptor beta chain was retrieved from a study of technical replicates of blood from four donors. TCRdb's table, derived via immunoSEQ multiplex PCR, lists solely in-frame clones and lacks some. The sample lists around 57,000 clones, almost 97% occurring once. The TCR originated in a human donor in good health. Source material: T cells isolated from PBMCs.

CDR3 bases: TGTGCCAGCAGTGAAGAGGGGGCCTTGATAACTGAAGCTTTCTTT. Amino acids: CASSEEGALITEAFF. The chain links TRBV2 to TRBJ1-1; TRBD1 aligns across 7 bases. This CDR3 is built from 15 residues. CDR1 and CDR2 (germline): SNHLY, FYNNEI. Unmatched junction bases numbered 7, after V lost 1 base and J lost 5 bases.